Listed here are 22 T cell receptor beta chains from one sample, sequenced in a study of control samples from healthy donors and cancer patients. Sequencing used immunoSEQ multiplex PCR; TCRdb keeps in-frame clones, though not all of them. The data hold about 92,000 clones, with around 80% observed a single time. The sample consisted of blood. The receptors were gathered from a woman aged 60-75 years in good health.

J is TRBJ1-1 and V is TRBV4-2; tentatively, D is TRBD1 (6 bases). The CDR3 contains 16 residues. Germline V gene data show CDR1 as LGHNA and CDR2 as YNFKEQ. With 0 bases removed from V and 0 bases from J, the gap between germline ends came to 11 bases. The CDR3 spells CASSQDYRQVNTEAFF. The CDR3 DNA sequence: TGTGCCAGCAGCCAAGATTACCGACAGGTGAACACTGAAGCTTTCTTT.

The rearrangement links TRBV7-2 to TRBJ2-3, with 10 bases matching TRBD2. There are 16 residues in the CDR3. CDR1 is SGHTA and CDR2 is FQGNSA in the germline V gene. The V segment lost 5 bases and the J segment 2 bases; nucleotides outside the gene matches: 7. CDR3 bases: TGTGCCAGCAGCGTACTAGCGGGGTATGTCACAGATACGCAGTATTTT. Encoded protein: CASSVLAGYVTDTQYF.

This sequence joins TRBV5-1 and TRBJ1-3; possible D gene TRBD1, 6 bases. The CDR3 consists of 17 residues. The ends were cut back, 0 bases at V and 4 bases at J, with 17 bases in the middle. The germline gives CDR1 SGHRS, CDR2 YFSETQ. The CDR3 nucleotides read TGCGCCAGCAGCTTGGATGGCGGGGTCAGGGGCGGAAACACCATATATTTT. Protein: CASSLDGGVRGGNTIYF. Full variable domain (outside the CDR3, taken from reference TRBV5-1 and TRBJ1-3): KAGVTQTPRYLIKTRGQQVTLSCSPISGHRSVSWYQQTPGQGLQFLFEYFSETQRNKGNFPGRFSGRQFSNSRSEMNVSTLELGDSALYLCASSLDGGVRGGNTIYFGEGSWLTVV.

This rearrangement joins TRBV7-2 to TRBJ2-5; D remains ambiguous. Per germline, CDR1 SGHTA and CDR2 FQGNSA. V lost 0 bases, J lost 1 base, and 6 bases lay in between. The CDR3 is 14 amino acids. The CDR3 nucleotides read TGTGCCAGCAGCTTAGCGGCAGTCCAAGAGACCCAGTACTTC. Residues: CASSLAAVQETQYF.

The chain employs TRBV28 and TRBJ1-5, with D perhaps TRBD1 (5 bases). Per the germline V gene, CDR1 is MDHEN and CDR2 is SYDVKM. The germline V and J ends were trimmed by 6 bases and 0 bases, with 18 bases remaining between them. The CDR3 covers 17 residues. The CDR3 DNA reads TGTGCCAGCAGAAAGACCGGGACGGGCGGTAGCAATCAGCCCCAGCATTTT. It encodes CASRKTGTGGSNQPQHF.

The DNA of the CDR3 is TGCGCCAGCAGCTTTTCCGGGACAGCCACAGATACGCAGTATTTT. It is translated as CASSFSGTATDTQYF. The rearrangement uses TRBV5-1 and TRBJ2-3, with TRBD1 matching over 7 bases. Germline assignment: CDR1 SGHRS and CDR2 YFSETQ. With 2 bases clipped from V and 2 bases from J, the junction kept 5 bases outside the gene matches. This CDR3 spans 15 amino acids.

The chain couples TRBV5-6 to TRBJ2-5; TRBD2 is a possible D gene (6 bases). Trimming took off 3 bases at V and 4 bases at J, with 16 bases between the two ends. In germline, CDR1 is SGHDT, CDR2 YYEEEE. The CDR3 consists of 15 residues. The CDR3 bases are TGTGCCAGCAGCTGGAGGGATGGGCCCCGAGAGACCCAGTACTTC. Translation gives CASSWRDGPRETQYF.

CDR3 nucleotide sequence: TGTGCCAGCAGCCAAGATTCAACAGATACGCAGTATTTT. Amino acid sequence: CASSQDSTDTQYF. The chain couples TRBV3-1 (or the pseudogene TRBV3-2) to TRBJ2-3; D call uncertain. Trimming removed 0 bases at V and 3 bases at J, with 4 bases between. This CDR3 region has 13 residues. CDR1 LGHDT and CDR2 YNNKEL come from the germline V gene (reference sequence).

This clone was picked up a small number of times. CDR3 sequence: CASSGGGVVTEAFF. The CDR3 DNA follows: TGTGCCAGCAGCGGTGGCGGGGTCGTCACTGAAGCTTTCTTT. The J gene is TRBJ1-1, the V gene TRBV6-5, with D uncertain. The germline V gene encodes CDR1 MNHEY and CDR2 SVGAGI. The germline V and J ends were trimmed by 6 bases and 4 bases, with 15 bases remaining between them. This CDR3 has 14 amino acids.

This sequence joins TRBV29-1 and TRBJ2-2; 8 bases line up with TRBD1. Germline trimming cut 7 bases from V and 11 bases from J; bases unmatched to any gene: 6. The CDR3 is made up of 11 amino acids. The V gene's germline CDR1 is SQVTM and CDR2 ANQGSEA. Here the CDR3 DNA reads TGCAGCGCGGGACAGGTTGGAGAGCTGTTTTTT. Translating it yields CSAGQVGELFF.

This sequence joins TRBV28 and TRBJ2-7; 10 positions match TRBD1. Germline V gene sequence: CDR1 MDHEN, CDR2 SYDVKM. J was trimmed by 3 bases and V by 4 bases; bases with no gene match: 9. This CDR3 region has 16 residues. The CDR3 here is CASSSASGTGVYEQYF. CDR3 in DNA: TGTGCCAGCAGTTCCGCATCCGGGACAGGGGTCTACGAGCAGTACTTC.

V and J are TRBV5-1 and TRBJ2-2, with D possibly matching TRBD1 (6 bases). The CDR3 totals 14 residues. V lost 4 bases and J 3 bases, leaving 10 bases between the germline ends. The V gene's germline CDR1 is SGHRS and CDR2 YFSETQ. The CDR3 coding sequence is TGCGCCAGCAGCATTCGGACAGACACCGGGGAGCTGTTTTTT. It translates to CASSIRTDTGELFF.

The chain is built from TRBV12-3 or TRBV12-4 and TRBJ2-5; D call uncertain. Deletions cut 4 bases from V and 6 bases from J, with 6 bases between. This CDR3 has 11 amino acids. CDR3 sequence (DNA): TGTGCCAGCAGTTCCCTCCAGACCCAGTACTTC. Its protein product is CASSSLQTQYF.

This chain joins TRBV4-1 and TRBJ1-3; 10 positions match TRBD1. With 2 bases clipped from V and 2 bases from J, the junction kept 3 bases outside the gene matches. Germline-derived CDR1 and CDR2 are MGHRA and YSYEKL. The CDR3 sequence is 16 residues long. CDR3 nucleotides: TGCGCCAGCAGCCAATCCGGGACAGGGGCTGGAAACACCATATATTTT. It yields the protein CASSQSGTGAGNTIYF.

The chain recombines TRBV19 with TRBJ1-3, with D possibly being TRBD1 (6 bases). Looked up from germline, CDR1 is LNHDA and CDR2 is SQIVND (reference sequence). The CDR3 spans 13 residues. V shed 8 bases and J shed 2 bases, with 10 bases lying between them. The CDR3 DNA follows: TGTGCCAGTGCAGACAGGACTGGAAACACCATATATTTT. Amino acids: CASADRTGNTIYF.

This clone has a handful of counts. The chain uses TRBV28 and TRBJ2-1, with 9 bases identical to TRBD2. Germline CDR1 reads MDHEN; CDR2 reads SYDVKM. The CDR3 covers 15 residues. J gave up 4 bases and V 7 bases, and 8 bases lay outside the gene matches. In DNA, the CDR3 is TGTGCCAGCATCCCCGGGACTAGCACTTACAATGAGCAGTTCTTC. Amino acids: CASIPGTSTYNEQFF.

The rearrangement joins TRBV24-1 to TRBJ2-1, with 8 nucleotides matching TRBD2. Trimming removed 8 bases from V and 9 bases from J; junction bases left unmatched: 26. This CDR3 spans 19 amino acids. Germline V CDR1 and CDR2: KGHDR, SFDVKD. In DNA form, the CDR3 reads TGTGCCACCACAATCCTAGAAGGCGCAGGGGCCGGGAGGGCCCCTGAGCAGTTCTTC. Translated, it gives CATTILEGAGAGRAPEQFF.

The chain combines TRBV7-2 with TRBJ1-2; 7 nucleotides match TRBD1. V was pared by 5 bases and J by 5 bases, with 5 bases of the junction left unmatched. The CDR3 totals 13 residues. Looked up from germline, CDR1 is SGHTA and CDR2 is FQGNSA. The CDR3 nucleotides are TGTGCCAGCAGCCGGACAGGCCTTTATGGCTACACCTTC. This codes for CASSRTGLYGYTF. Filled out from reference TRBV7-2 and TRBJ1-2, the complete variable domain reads GAGVSQSPSNKVTEKGKDVELRCDPISGHTALYWYRQSLGQGLEFLIYFQGNSAPDKSGLPSDRFSAERTGGSVSTLTIQRTQQEDSAVYLCASSRTGLYGYTFGSGTRLTVV.

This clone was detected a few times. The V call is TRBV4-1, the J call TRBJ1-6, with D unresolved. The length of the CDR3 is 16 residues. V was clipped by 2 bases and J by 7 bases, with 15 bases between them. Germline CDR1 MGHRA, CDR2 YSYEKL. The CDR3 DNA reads TGCGCCAGCAGCCAAACTGGGAACTTTGGCAATTCACCCCTCCACTTT. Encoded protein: CASSQTGNFGNSPLHF.

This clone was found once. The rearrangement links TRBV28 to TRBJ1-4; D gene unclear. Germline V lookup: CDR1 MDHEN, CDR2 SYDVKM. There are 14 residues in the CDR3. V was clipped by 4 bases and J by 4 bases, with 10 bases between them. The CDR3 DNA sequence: TGTGCCAGCAGTTCCCGCCCCGGTAATGAAAAACTGTTTTTT. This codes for CASSSRPGNEKLFF.

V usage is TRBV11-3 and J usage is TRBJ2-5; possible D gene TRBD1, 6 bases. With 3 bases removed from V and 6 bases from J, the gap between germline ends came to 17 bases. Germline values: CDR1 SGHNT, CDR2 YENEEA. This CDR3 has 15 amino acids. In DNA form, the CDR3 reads TGTGCCAGCAGCTTCTTCCGGCTGCAGGGGAAGACCCAGTACTTC. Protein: CASSFFRLQGKTQYF.

The DNA of the CDR3 is TGTGCCAGCAGCTACATGCACAGCACAGATACGCAGTATTTT. Amino acids: CASSYMHSTDTQYF. This rearrangement joins TRBV7-2 to TRBJ2-3; D not resolved. CDR3 length equals 14 residues. Per the germline V gene, CDR1 is SGHTA and CDR2 is FQGNSA. V was cut by 4 bases and J by 0 bases, with 8 bases left in between.